This is a list of T cell receptor beta chains from one sample in a study of blood T cell repertoires in COVID-19. Sequenced by immunoSEQ multiplex PCR; TCRdb stores in-frame clones only, minus some. Counted here are 80,000 or so clones, roughly nine tenths occurring once; the ten biggest clones make up roughly 2%. The sequencing input was peripheral blood. The receptors stem from a man over 45 with acute or convalescent COVID-19. CDR3s include the opening cysteine and the closing phenylalanine or tryptophan. The D gene is left open where the match is weak. The size of a clone is reported for some rows only, either as once, few or many, or as a class for expanded clones.

j_gene: TRBJ2-1
d_gene: -
v_gene: TRBV12-5
abundance: -
CDR3aa: CASGPALGAAEQFF
CDR3nt: TGTGCTAGTGGGCCTGCGTTGGGGGCGGCTGAGCAGTTCTTC

j_gene: TRBJ1-6
d_gene: TRBD1
v_gene: TRBV3-1/TRBV3-2
abundance: -
CDR3aa: CASSQGGRGNSPLHF
CDR3nt: TGTGCCAGCAGCCAAGGGGGCAGGGGGAATTCACCCCTCCACTTT

j_gene: TRBJ1-1
d_gene: -
v_gene: TRBV30
abundance: few
CDR3aa: CAWSSMRGRTEAFF
CDR3nt: TGTGCCTGGAGTTCTATGCGAGGGCGCACTGAAGCTTTCTTT

j_gene: TRBJ2-3
d_gene: TRBD2
v_gene: TRBV6-5
abundance: -
CDR3aa: CASAGLAAYTDTQYF
CDR3nt: TGTGCCAGCGCCGGGCTAGCGGCCTACACAGATACGCAGTATTTT

j_gene: TRBJ1-4
d_gene: -
v_gene: TRBV28
abundance: -
CDR3aa: CASRDSGGHEKLFF
CDR3nt: TGTGCCAGCAGGGACTCGGGAGGGCATGAAAAACTGTTTTTT

j_gene: TRBJ2-1
d_gene: TRBD1
v_gene: TRBV7-8
abundance: -
CDR3aa: CASSLLVPTGYHEQFF
CDR3nt: TGTGCCAGCAGCTTACTCGTCCCGACAGGGTACCATGAGCAGTTCTTC

j_gene: TRBJ2-7
d_gene: TRBD1
v_gene: TRBV11-2
abundance: -
CDR3aa: CASSPGQGVNEQYF
CDR3nt: TGTGCCAGCAGCCCCGGACAGGGAGTCAACGAGCAGTACTTC

j_gene: TRBJ1-2
d_gene: -
v_gene: TRBV6-5
abundance: -
CDR3aa: CASRMTDNYGYTF
CDR3nt: TGTGCCAGCAGAATGACAGATAACTATGGCTACACCTTC

j_gene: TRBJ1-6
d_gene: -
v_gene: TRBV3-1/TRBV3-2
abundance: -
CDR3aa: CASSHERRSPLHF
CDR3nt: TGTGCCAGCAGCCACGAGCGTAGGTCACCCCTCCACTTT

j_gene: TRBJ2-1
d_gene: TRBD2
v_gene: TRBV28
abundance: -
CDR3aa: CASSSSSASGHEQFF
CDR3nt: TGTGCCAGCAGTTCCTCCTCTGCTAGCGGCCATGAGCAGTTCTTC

j_gene: TRBJ2-7
d_gene: -
v_gene: TRBV19
abundance: -
CDR3aa: CASSISSGSYEQYF
CDR3nt: TGTGCCAGTAGTATATCCAGCGGCTCCTACGAGCAGTACTTC

j_gene: TRBJ1-6
d_gene: TRBD1
v_gene: TRBV27
abundance: -
CDR3aa: CASSPDRDNSPLHF
CDR3nt: TGTGCCAGCAGTCCCGACAGGGATAATTCACCCCTCCACTTT

j_gene: TRBJ2-3
d_gene: -
v_gene: TRBV5-1
abundance: -
CDR3aa: CASSFRDLSDTQYF
CDR3nt: TGCGCCAGCAGCTTCCGGGATTTGTCAGATACGCAGTATTTT

j_gene: TRBJ2-7
d_gene: TRBD2
v_gene: TRBV25-1
abundance: -
CDR3aa: CASSRIAGSYEQYF
CDR3nt: TGTGCCAGCAGTCGGATAGCGGGGTCCTACGAGCAGTACTTC

j_gene: TRBJ2-2
d_gene: TRBD1
v_gene: TRBV9
abundance: -
CDR3aa: CASSRGRGQANTGELFF
CDR3nt: TGTGCCAGCAGCAGGGGGAGAGGACAGGCGAACACCGGGGAGCTGTTTTTT

j_gene: TRBJ1-5
d_gene: -
v_gene: TRBV19
abundance: -
CDR3aa: CASETRPYSNQPQHF
CDR3nt: TGTGCCTCCGAGACCAGGCCCTATAGCAATCAGCCCCAGCATTTT

j_gene: TRBJ1-2
d_gene: -
v_gene: TRBV5-4
abundance: -
CDR3aa: CASSFSPGHYGYTF
CDR3nt: TGTGCCAGCAGCTTTAGTCCAGGACATTATGGCTACACCTTC

j_gene: TRBJ2-3
d_gene: TRBD2
v_gene: TRBV3-1/TRBV3-2
abundance: -
CDR3aa: CASSRRLAGDSTDTQYF
CDR3nt: TGTGCCAGCAGCCGCCGACTAGCGGGGGATTCCACAGATACGCAGTATTTT

j_gene: TRBJ1-5
d_gene: TRBD1
v_gene: TRBV19
abundance: -
CDR3aa: CASSFGTDQPQHF
CDR3nt: TGTGCCAGTAGTTTCGGGACAGATCAGCCCCAGCATTTT

j_gene: TRBJ1-2
d_gene: -
v_gene: TRBV30
abundance: -
CDR3aa: CAWSVAPQAGYTF
CDR3nt: TGTGCCTGGAGTGTAGCCCCTCAAGCTGGCTACACCTTC

j_gene: TRBJ1-3
d_gene: -
v_gene: TRBV7-2
abundance: once
CDR3aa: CASSLAQASGNTIYF
CDR3nt: TGTGCCAGCAGCTTAGCACAGGCCTCTGGAAACACCATATATTTT

j_gene: TRBJ1-6
d_gene: -
v_gene: TRBV11-2
abundance: -
CDR3aa: CASSLSAGVNSPLHF
CDR3nt: TGTGCCAGCAGCTTATCGGCAGGGGTAAATTCACCCCTCCACTTT

j_gene: TRBJ2-3
d_gene: TRBD1
v_gene: TRBV6-5
abundance: -
CDR3aa: CASTGGQGAGTQYF
CDR3nt: TGTGCCAGCACCGGGGGACAGGGCGCCGGTACGCAGTATTTT

j_gene: TRBJ1-5
d_gene: TRBD1
v_gene: TRBV19
abundance: -
CDR3aa: CASIGQGEVQPQHF
CDR3nt: TGTGCCAGTATCGGACAGGGAGAGGTTCAGCCCCAGCATTTT

j_gene: TRBJ1-4
d_gene: -
v_gene: TRBV11-2
abundance: -
CDR3aa: CASSLTVATNEKLFF
CDR3nt: TGTGCCAGCAGCCTTACGGTCGCAACTAATGAAAAACTGTTTTTT

j_gene: TRBJ2-7
d_gene: TRBD2
v_gene: TRBV19
abundance: -
CDR3aa: CASSETSGRSYEQYF
CDR3nt: TGTGCCAGTAGCGAGACTAGCGGGAGGTCCTACGAGCAGTACTTC

j_gene: TRBJ1-5
d_gene: -
v_gene: TRBV7-2
abundance: -
CDR3aa: CASSPQTHRGQPQHF
CDR3nt: TGTGCCAGCAGCCCCCAGACTCACCGGGGGCAGCCCCAGCATTTT

j_gene: TRBJ1-5
d_gene: TRBD1
v_gene: TRBV6-5
abundance: -
CDR3aa: CASSTDREEPQHF
CDR3nt: TGTGCCAGCAGTACCGACAGGGAAGAGCCCCAGCATTTT

j_gene: TRBJ2-1
d_gene: -
v_gene: TRBV4-1
abundance: -
CDR3aa: CASSQPPLANEQFF
CDR3nt: TGCGCCAGCAGCCAACCCCCTCTAGCGAATGAGCAGTTCTTC

j_gene: TRBJ1-3
d_gene: -
v_gene: TRBV7-6
abundance: -
CDR3aa: CASSPRETGNTIYF
CDR3nt: TGTGCCAGCAGCCCGCGAGAGACTGGAAACACCATATATTTT

j_gene: TRBJ2-3
d_gene: -
v_gene: TRBV3-1/TRBV3-2
abundance: -
CDR3aa: CASSQFPPGGTDTQYF
CDR3nt: TGTGCCAGCAGCCAGTTCCCGCCAGGTGGGACAGATACGCAGTATTTT

j_gene: TRBJ2-5
d_gene: TRBD2
v_gene: TRBV4-1
abundance: -
CDR3aa: CASSQGGRGLETQYF
CDR3nt: TGCGCCAGCAGCCAAGGGGGGAGGGGCCTAGAGACCCAGTACTTC

j_gene: TRBJ1-1
d_gene: TRBD1
v_gene: TRBV5-5
abundance: -
CDR3aa: CASSRQGNTEAFF
CDR3nt: TGTGCCAGCAGCCGACAGGGCAACACTGAAGCTTTCTTT

j_gene: TRBJ1-2
d_gene: TRBD1
v_gene: TRBV4-2
abundance: -
CDR3aa: CASSQEGQGARGYTF
CDR3nt: TGTGCCAGCAGCCAAGAGGGACAGGGGGCGCGAGGCTACACCTTC

j_gene: TRBJ2-5
d_gene: -
v_gene: TRBV19
abundance: -
CDR3aa: CASSSTGSAEKETQYF
CDR3nt: TGTGCCAGTAGTAGTACAGGTTCGGCTGAAAAAGAGACCCAGTACTTC

j_gene: TRBJ2-3
d_gene: -
v_gene: TRBV9
abundance: -
CDR3aa: CASSGGQIASTDTQYF
CDR3nt: TGTGCCAGCAGCGGAGGACAGATTGCTAGCACAGATACGCAGTATTTT

j_gene: TRBJ1-5
d_gene: -
v_gene: TRBV2
abundance: -
CDR3aa: CASSDQSGGTPQHF
CDR3nt: TGTGCCAGCAGTGACCAGTCAGGTGGTACCCCCCAGCATTTT

j_gene: TRBJ2-5
d_gene: -
v_gene: TRBV5-1
abundance: -
CDR3aa: CASSLEAGKETQYF
CDR3nt: TGCGCCAGCAGCTTGGAGGCAGGGAAAGAGACCCAGTACTTC

j_gene: TRBJ2-2
d_gene: TRBD1
v_gene: TRBV27
abundance: -
CDR3aa: CASTSLQGTETGELFF
CDR3nt: TGTGCCAGCACCTCACTACAGGGGACCGAAACCGGGGAGCTGTTTTTT